These 30 T cell receptor beta chains came from one sample sequenced in a study of OX40 agonist ivuxolimab in advanced cancers. Clones were read by immunoSEQ multiplex PCR, and TCRdb kept only the in-frame ones, dropping some. The sample lists approximately 80,000 clones; around 85% were seen once. The specimen was CD4+ or CD8+ T cells sorted from blood, collected in a trial of the OX40 agonist ivuxolimab. The receptor set was obtained from an adult with an advanced solid tumor such as melanoma, head and neck, liver or kidney cancer.

This CDR3 is CASSIGRARKSNQPQHF. CDR3 nucleotides: TGTGCCAGTAGTATAGGCCGGGCCCGGAAAAGCAATCAGCCCCAGCATTTT. This chain links TRBV19 with TRBJ1-5; D remains ambiguous. V lost 1 base, J lost 1 base, and 14 bases lay in between. The CDR3 contains 17 residues. Germline CDR1 LNHDA, CDR2 SQIVND (reference sequence).

The V call is TRBV6-1, the J call TRBJ2-5, with TRBD2 identical over 12 bases. This CDR3 comprises 15 residues. The ends lost 4 bases at V and 4 bases at J; junction bases unmatched: 4. The germline V gene has CDR1 MNHNS and CDR2 SASEGT. Here the CDR3 reads CASSAASGRAETQYF. The CDR3 DNA sequence: TGTGCCAGCAGTGCGGCTAGCGGGAGGGCAGAGACCCAGTACTTC.

The J gene is TRBJ2-3, the V gene TRBV4-1, with TRBD2 as a possible D gene (6 bases). The germline gives CDR1 MGHRA, CDR2 YSYEKL. Trimming removed 6 bases at V and 2 bases at J, with 12 bases between. The CDR3 is made up of 14 amino acids. CDR3 sequence: CASRPGGNTDTQYF. CDR3 DNA: TGCGCCAGCAGGCCCGGGGGTAACACAGATACGCAGTATTTT.

This clone was seen a handful of times. The rearrangement uses TRBV11-3 and TRBJ1-1; no reliable D call. The CDR3 has 13 residues. Trimming pared 4 bases from V and 7 bases from J, leaving 13 bases between. Germline CDR1 is SGHNT and CDR2 is YENEEA. The DNA for the CDR3 is TGTGCCAGCAGCTCCCCCCGGCGAGTTGAAGCTTTCTTT. This sequence encodes CASSSPRRVEAFF.

This chain uses TRBV4-3 with TRBJ2-7; D is ambiguous. With 4 bases removed from V and 2 bases from J, the gap between germline ends came to 12 bases. The CDR3 sequence is 14 residues long. In germline, CDR1 is LGHNA, CDR2 YSLEER. CDR3 nucleotide sequence: TGCGCCAGCAGCCGTTCCGCAGCCGCCTACGAGCAGTACTTC. As protein: CASSRSAAAYEQYF.

The DNA for the CDR3 is TGTGCCAGCAGCTTGGTCTACTGGCGGACAACTAATGAAAAACTGTTTTTT. Translation gives CASSLVYWRTTNEKLFF. The V and J genes are TRBV5-5 and TRBJ1-4; D is ambiguous. Germline V gene sequence: CDR1 SGHKS, CDR2 YYEKEE (reference sequence). The germline V and J ends were trimmed by 0 bases and 0 bases, with 12 bases remaining between them. This CDR3 spans 17 amino acids.

The chain employs TRBV30 and TRBJ2-7, with 11 bases fitting TRBD1. CDR3 length: 15 residues. V lost 0 bases, J lost 3 bases, and 4 bases stayed unmatched. Germline V gene sequence: CDR1 GTSNPN, CDR2 SVGIG (reference sequence). DNA of the CDR3: TGTGCCTGGAGTGTGGGGACAGGGGGTCTCTACGAGCAGTACTTC. This sequence encodes CAWSVGTGGLYEQYF.

This clone was counted once. This rearrangement joins TRBV9 to TRBJ2-1; 14 bases align to TRBD2. CDR1 and CDR2 (germline): SGDLS, YYNGEE. V lost 4 bases to trimming and J lost 7 bases; unmatched junction nucleotides: 10. This CDR3 has 17 amino acids. CDR3 sequence reads: CASSFGTSGSAGNEQFF. The CDR3 DNA sequence: TGTGCCAGCAGCTTCGGGACTAGCGGGAGTGCGGGTAATGAGCAGTTCTTC.

The chain has TRBV6-4 and TRBJ2-3; a possible D gene is TRBD1 (6 bases). V lost 4 bases and J 1 base, leaving 6 bases between the germline ends. The germline CDR1 and CDR2 sequences are MRHNA and SNTAGT. The CDR3 has 13 residues. The CDR3 nucleotides are TGTGCCAGCAGTGGACAGGGCACAGATACGCAGTATTTT. Translation: CASSGQGTDTQYF.

As DNA, the CDR3 is TGTGCCAGCAGCCAACTCGCAGGATACCACTCCTACGAGCAGTACTTC. Its protein is CASSQLAGYHSYEQYF. The chain couples TRBV7-2 to TRBJ2-7; D unresolved. V gave up 5 bases and J gave up 0 bases, with 17 bases separating them. Germline assignment: CDR1 SGHTA and CDR2 FQGNSA. CDR3 size: 16 residues.

The V and J genes are TRBV5-5 and TRBJ2-7; D tentatively fits TRBD1 or TRBD2 (5 bases each). Trimming cost V 3 bases and J 9 bases, with 22 bases left between them. The germline gives CDR1 SGHKS, CDR2 YYEKEE (reference sequence). The CDR3 consists of 15 residues. The CDR3 loop is CASSSGDGSIFVQYF. CDR3 nucleotide sequence: TGTGCCAGCAGCTCTGGGGACGGATCCATCTTTGTGCAGTACTTC.

The V and J genes are TRBV7-6 and TRBJ2-1; TRBD2 aligns across 11 bases. Germline CDR1 SGHVS, CDR2 FNYEAQ. Unmatched junction bases numbered 6, after V lost 1 base and J lost 4 bases. The CDR3 totals 17 residues. The DNA for the CDR3 is TGTGCCAGCAGCTTAGAACGGGGACTAGCGGTATACAATGAGCAGTTCTTC. Protein: CASSLERGLAVYNEQFF.

The CDR3 reads CASSPPNSMSLEQYF. Written as DNA, the CDR3 is TGTGCCAGCTCACCACCGAACTCCATGAGTCTGGAGCAGTACTTC. The chain carries TRBV18 and TRBJ2-7; no reliable D call. Trimming pared 0 bases from V and 7 bases from J, leaving 16 bases between. This CDR3 contains 15 residues. Germline CDR1 is KGHSH and CDR2 is LQKENI.

This clone has more than one count but fewer than ten. This sequence joins TRBV6-1 and TRBJ1-4; 9 nucleotides line up with TRBD1. CDR3 size: 14 residues. V dropped 1 base and J dropped 8; count of bases not matched to a gene: 2. Germline CDR1 is MNHNS and CDR2 is SASEGT. Here the CDR3 DNA reads TGTGCCAGCAGTGAAGGGACAGGGGCGGAAAAACTGTTTTTT. Protein product: CASSEGTGAEKLFF.

This chain joins TRBV4-1 and TRBJ2-2, with 11 bases identical to TRBD2. The CDR3 covers 16 residues. V was clipped by 6 bases and J by 4 bases; unmatched bases: 7. The germline CDR1 and CDR2 sequences are MGHRA and YSYEKL. CDR3 in DNA: TGCGCCAGCAGACCTACTAGCGGGAGTGGCACCGGGGAGCTGTTTTTT. Translated: CASRPTSGSGTGELFF.

This chain's CDR3 is CASIPDAGMSSYNEQFF. The CDR3 DNA follows: TGTGCCAGCATCCCCGACGCGGGGATGAGCTCCTACAATGAGCAGTTCTTC. The V gene is TRBV5-4, the J gene TRBJ2-1; maybe TRBD2 (6 bases). Trimming removed 6 bases from V and 0 bases from J, with 19 bases in between. In germline, CDR1 is SGHNT, CDR2 YYREEE (reference sequence). The CDR3 is 17 amino acids. Filled out from reference TRBV5-4 and TRBJ2-1, the complete variable domain reads ETGVTQSPTHLIKTRGQQVTLRCSSQSGHNTVSWYQQALGQGPQFIFQYYREEENGRGNFPPRFSGLQFPNYSSELNVNALELDDSALYLCASIPDAGMSSYNEQFFGPGTRLTVL.

The chain links TRBV28 to TRBJ2-7; 7 bases agree with TRBD2. After removal of 8 bases from V and 3 bases from J, the junction contained 7 bases not matched to a gene. Germline values: CDR1 MDHEN, CDR2 SYDVKM. This CDR3 has 13 residues. The CDR3: CASAQAGIYEQYF. CDR3 in DNA: TGTGCCAGCGCTCAAGCGGGGATCTACGAGCAGTACTTC.

This chain uses TRBV19 with TRBJ2-1, with TRBD2 matching over 13 bases. V was pared by 3 bases and J by 6 bases, with 2 bases of the junction left unmatched. The CDR3 runs 15 residues. Germline CDR1 is LNHDA and CDR2 is SQIVND (reference sequence). CDR3 bases: TGTGCCAGTAGTATTTGGACTAGCGGGAGCAATGAGCAGTTCTTC. Encoded protein: CASSIWTSGSNEQFF.

V and J are TRBV7-9 and TRBJ2-2; tentatively, D is TRBD2 (6 bases). Per the germline V gene, CDR1 is SEHNR and CDR2 is FQNEAQ (reference sequence). The CDR3 consists of 17 residues. V shed 1 base and J shed 0 bases, with 12 bases lying between them. In DNA, the CDR3 is TGTGCCAGCAGCTTAGGTGGAACTAGCCCGAACACCGGGGAGCTGTTTTTT. Its protein is CASSLGGTSPNTGELFF.

The chain joins TRBV9 to TRBJ2-1; TRBD2 agrees at 10 bases. Per the germline V gene, CDR1 is SGDLS and CDR2 is YYNGEE. The CDR3 is 17 amino acids. The J segment lost 0 bases and the V segment lost 4 bases, leaving 7 bases of the junction unmatched. The CDR3 DNA is TGTGCCAGCAGCCCCCATAGCGGGGGGAGCTCCTACAATGAGCAGTTCTTC. This translates into CASSPHSGGSSYNEQFF. The whole variable domain, filled in from reference TRBV9 and TRBJ2-1, reads DSGVTQTPKHLITATGQRVTLRCSPRSGDLSVYWYQQSLDQGLQFLIQYYNGEERAKGNILERFSAQQFPDLHSELNLSSLELGDSALYFCASSPHSGGSSYNEQFFGPGTRLTVL.

The CDR3 DNA is TGTGCCAGCAGTTTTTTCCGGGACTCAGACAATGAGCAGTTCTTC. As protein: CASSFFRDSDNEQFF. This rearrangement joins TRBV2 to TRBJ2-1, with D tentatively TRBD2 (6 bases). Looked up from germline, CDR1 is SNHLY and CDR2 is FYNNEI. The CDR3 extends over 15 amino acids. Trimming removed 5 bases at V and 5 bases at J, with 16 bases between.

The chain couples TRBV30 to TRBJ2-2, with D maybe TRBD2 (6 bases). The V gene's germline CDR1 is GTSNPN and CDR2 SVGIG (reference sequence). The ends were cut back, 5 bases at V and 6 bases at J, with 16 bases in the middle. This CDR3 has 14 amino acids. CDR3 in DNA: TGTGCCTGGGCCCGTTCCGGGAGCGCCGGGGAGCTGTTTTTT. Amino acids: CAWARSGSAGELFF.

The rearrangement uses TRBV28 and TRBJ2-5; D possibly corresponds to TRBD2 (5 bases). V was shortened by 3 bases and J by 0 bases, with 11 bases between the two germline ends. The CDR3 totals 15 residues. Germline CDR1 MDHEN, CDR2 SYDVKM. DNA for the CDR3: TGTGCCAGCAGTTTCCCCACGGGGAACCAAGAGACCCAGTACTTC. Translation gives CASSFPTGNQETQYF.

The DNA of the CDR3 is TGTGCCTTGAGGGGGGGAGAAAGGGAGCAGTTCTTC. Amino acids: CALRGGEREQFF. The J gene is TRBJ2-1, the V gene TRBV30; perhaps TRBD2 as D (7 bases). Trimming took 7 bases from V and 10 from J, leaving 17 bases between them. This CDR3 contains 12 residues. Germline V CDR1 and CDR2: GTSNPN, SVGIG (reference sequence).

The rearrangement links TRBV18 to TRBJ2-2, with D hard to call. The germline V gene encodes CDR1 KGHSH and CDR2 LQKENI. The CDR3 sequence is 15 residues long. The V end was cut by 2 bases, the J end by 6 bases, with 13 bases between. The CDR3 region has the DNA TGTGCCAGCTCACCAGGCCAGCTGATTGCCGGGGAGCTGTTTTTT. Encoded protein: CASSPGQLIAGELFF.

This rearrangement joins TRBV28 to TRBJ2-2; TRBD1 matches 9 bases. The CDR3 length is 17 residues. CDR1 is MDHEN and CDR2 is SYDVKM in the germline V gene. V lost 6 bases to trimming and J lost 5 bases; unmatched junction nucleotides: 13. CDR3 amino acids: CASRSPSGTGITGELFF. CDR3 DNA sequence: TGTGCCAGCAGATCCCCCAGCGGGACAGGGATAACCGGGGAGCTGTTTTTT.

The chain employs TRBV5-4 and TRBJ1-2; TRBD1 aligns across 8 bases. This CDR3 has 15 residues. Germline assignment: CDR1 SGHNT and CDR2 YYREEE (reference sequence). Trimming took 4 bases from V and 7 from J; bases not matched to a gene: 12. The CDR3 sequence: CASSHIMQGASGYTF. As DNA, the CDR3 is TGTGCCAGCAGCCATATAATGCAGGGGGCGAGTGGCTACACCTTC.

The J gene is TRBJ2-4, the V gene TRBV30, with D perhaps matching TRBD1 (6 bases). Germline CDR1 GTSNPN, CDR2 SVGIG (reference sequence). This CDR3 has 15 residues. V shed 0 bases and J shed 8 bases, with 17 bases lying between them. The chain's CDR3 is CAWSVLARGRHIQYF. The CDR3, as DNA: TGTGCCTGGAGTGTATTGGCCAGGGGAAGGCACATTCAGTACTTC.

V and J are TRBV10-3 and TRBJ2-1; no reliable D call. The CDR3 runs to 12 residues. The germline CDR1 and CDR2 sequences are ENHRY and SYGVKD. The V and J ends lost 3 bases and 1 base respectively, with 1 base between them. The CDR3 DNA sequence: TGTGCCATCAGTGAATCCTACAATGAGCAGTTCTTC. The encoded protein is CAISESYNEQFF.

The V and J genes are TRBV28 and TRBJ2-3; 9 positions match TRBD1. Germline-derived CDR1 and CDR2 are MDHEN and SYDVKM. Trimming at V came to 8 bases and at J to 9 bases, leaving 6 bases not matched to a gene. This CDR3 has 12 amino acids. The CDR3 DNA sequence: TGTGCCAGCGTAGGGACAGGGAGGACGCAGTATTTT. Amino acid sequence: CASVGTGRTQYF.